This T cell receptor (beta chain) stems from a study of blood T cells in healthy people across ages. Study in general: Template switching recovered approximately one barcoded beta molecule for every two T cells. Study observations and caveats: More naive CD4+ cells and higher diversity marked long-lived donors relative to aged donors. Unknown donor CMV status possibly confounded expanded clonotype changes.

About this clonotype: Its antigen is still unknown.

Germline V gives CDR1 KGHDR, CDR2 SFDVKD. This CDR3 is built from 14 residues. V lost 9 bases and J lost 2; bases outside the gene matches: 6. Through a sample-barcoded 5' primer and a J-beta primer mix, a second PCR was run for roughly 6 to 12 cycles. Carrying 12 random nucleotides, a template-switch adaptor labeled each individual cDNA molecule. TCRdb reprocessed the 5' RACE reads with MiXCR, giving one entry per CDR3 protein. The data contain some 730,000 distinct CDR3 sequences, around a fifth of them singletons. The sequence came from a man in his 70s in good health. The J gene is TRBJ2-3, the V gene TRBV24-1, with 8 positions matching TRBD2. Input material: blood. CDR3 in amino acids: CATEERGNTDTQYF. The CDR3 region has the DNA TGTGCCACCGAAGAGCGGGGGAACACAGATACGCAGTATTTT.